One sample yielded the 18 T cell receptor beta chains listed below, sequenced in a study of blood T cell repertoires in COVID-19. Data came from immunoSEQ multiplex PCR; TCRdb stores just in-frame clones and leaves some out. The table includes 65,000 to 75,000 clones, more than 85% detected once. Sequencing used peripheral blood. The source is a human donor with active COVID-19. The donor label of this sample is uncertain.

This chain's CDR3 is CASINRVTEAFF. CDR3 nucleotide sequence: TGTGCCAGCATCAACAGGGTAACTGAAGCTTTCTTT. The chain combines TRBV2 with TRBJ1-1, with D tentatively TRBD1 (6 bases). Germline CDR1 reads SNHLY; CDR2 reads FYNNEI. The CDR3 contains 12 residues. V was cut by 7 bases and J by 5 bases, with 11 bases left in between. The whole variable domain, remainder taken from reference TRBV2 and TRBJ1-1, is EPEVTQTPSHQVTQMGQEVILRCVPISNHLYFYWYRQILGQKVEFLVSFYNNEISEKSEIFDDQFSVERPDGSNFTLKIRSTKLEDSAMYFCASINRVTEAFFGQGTRLTVV.

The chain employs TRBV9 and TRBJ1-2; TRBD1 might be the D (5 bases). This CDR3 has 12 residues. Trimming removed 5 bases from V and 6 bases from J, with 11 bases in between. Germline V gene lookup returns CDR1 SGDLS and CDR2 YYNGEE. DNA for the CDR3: TGTGCCAGCAGGGGGGAGGGAGATGGCTACACCTTC. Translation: CASRGEGDGYTF.

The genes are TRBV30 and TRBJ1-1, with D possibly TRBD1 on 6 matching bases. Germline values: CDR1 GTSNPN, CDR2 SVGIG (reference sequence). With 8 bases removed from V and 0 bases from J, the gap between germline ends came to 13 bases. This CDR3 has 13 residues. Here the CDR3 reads CAQARDMNTEAFF. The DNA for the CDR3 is TGTGCCCAAGCCAGGGACATGAACACTGAAGCTTTCTTT.

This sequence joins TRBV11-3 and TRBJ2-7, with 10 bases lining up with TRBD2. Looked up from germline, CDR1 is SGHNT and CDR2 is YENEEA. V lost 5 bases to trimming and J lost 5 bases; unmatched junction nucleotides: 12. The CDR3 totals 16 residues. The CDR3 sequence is CASSQRASGSINEQYF. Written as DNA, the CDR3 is TGTGCCAGCAGCCAGAGGGCTAGCGGGAGCATCAACGAGCAGTACTTC. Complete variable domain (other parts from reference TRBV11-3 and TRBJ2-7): EAGVVQSPRYKIIEKKQPVAFWCNPISGHNTLYWYLQNLGQGPELLIRYENEEAVDDSQLPKDRFSAERLKGVDSTLKIQPAELGDSAVYLCASSQRASGSINEQYFGPGTRLTVT.

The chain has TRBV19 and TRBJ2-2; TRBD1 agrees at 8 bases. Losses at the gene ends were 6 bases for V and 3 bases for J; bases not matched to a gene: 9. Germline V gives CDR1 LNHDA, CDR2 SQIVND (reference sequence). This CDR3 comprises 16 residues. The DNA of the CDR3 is TGTGCCAGTAGGCTGATGGGGGGACAGGACACCGGGGAGCTGTTTTTT. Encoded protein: CASRLMGGQDTGELFF.

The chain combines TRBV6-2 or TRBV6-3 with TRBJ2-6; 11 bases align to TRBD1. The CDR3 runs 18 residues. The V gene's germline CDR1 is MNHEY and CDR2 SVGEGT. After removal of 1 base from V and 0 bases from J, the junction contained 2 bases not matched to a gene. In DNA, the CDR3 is TGTGCCAGCAGTTACTTGGGGACAGGGGGCTCTGGGGCCAACGTCCTGACTTTC. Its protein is CASSYLGTGGSGANVLTF.

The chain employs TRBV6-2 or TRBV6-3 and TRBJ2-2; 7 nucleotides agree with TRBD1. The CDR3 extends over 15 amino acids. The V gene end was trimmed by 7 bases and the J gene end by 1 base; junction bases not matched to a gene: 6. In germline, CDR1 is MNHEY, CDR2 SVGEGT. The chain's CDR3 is CASTPDRRNTGELFF. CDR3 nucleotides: TGTGCCAGCACCCCGGACAGGAGGAACACCGGGGAGCTGTTTTTT.

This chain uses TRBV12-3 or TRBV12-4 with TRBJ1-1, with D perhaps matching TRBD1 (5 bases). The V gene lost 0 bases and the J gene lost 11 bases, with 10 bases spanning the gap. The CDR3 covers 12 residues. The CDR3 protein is CASSLADMKAFF. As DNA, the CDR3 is TGTGCCAGCAGTTTAGCGGACATGAAGGCTTTCTTT.

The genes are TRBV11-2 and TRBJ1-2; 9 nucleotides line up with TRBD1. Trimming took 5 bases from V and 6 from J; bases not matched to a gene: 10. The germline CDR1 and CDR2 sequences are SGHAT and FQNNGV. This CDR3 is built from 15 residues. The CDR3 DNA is TGTGCCAGCAGCGGCTCACAGGGGGCTTTGAATGGCTACACCTTC. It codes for CASSGSQGALNGYTF.

CDR3 coding DNA: TGTGCCAGCAGCCAAGCAGGGTTCGGCGAGCAGTACTTC. Amino acids: CASSQAGFGEQYF. V and J are TRBV14 and TRBJ2-7; the D gene is possibly TRBD1 (5 bases). Germline V gene data show CDR1 as SGHDN and CDR2 as FVKESK. Trimming cost V 1 base and J 6 bases, with 10 bases left between them. The CDR3 is 13 residues long.

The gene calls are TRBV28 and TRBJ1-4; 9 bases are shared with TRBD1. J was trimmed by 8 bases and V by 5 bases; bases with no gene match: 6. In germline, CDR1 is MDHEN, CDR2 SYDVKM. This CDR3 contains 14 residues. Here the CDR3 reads CASSVQGAKEKLFF. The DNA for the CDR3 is TGTGCCAGCAGTGTACAGGGGGCGAAAGAAAAACTGTTTTTT.

The CDR3 here is CASSLAGIAGVLDNEQFF. DNA for the CDR3: TGTGCCAGCAGCTTAGCCGGGATAGCGGGAGTCTTAGACAATGAGCAGTTCTTC. J is TRBJ2-1 and V is TRBV7-6; 9 nucleotides agree with TRBD2. With 0 bases clipped from V and 5 bases from J, the junction kept 11 bases outside the gene matches. Germline values: CDR1 SGHVS, CDR2 FNYEAQ. This CDR3 is built from 18 residues.

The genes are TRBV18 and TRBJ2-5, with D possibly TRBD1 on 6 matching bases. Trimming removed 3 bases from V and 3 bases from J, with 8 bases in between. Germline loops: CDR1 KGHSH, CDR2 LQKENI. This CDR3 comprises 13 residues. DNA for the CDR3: TGTGCCAGCTCACCCTGGACAGAAGAGACCCAGTACTTC. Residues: CASSPWTEETQYF.

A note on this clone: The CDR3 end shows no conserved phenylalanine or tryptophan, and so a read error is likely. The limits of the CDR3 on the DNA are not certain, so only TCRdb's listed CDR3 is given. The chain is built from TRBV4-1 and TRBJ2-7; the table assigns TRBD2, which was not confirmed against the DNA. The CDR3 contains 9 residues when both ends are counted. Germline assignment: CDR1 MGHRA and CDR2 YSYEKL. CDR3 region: CASSPTTPS.

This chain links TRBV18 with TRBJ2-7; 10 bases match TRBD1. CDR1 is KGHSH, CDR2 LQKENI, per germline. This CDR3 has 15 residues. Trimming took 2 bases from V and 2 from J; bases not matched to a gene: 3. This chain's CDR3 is CASSPGTGDPYEQYF. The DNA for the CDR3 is TGTGCCAGCTCACCAGGGACAGGGGACCCCTACGAGCAGTACTTC.

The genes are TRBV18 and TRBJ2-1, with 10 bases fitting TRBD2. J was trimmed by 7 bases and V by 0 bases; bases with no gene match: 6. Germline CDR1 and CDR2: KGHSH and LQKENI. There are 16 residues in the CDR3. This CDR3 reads CASSPPSSGRGNEQFF. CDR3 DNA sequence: TGTGCCAGCTCACCACCGTCAAGCGGGAGGGGGAATGAGCAGTTCTTC.

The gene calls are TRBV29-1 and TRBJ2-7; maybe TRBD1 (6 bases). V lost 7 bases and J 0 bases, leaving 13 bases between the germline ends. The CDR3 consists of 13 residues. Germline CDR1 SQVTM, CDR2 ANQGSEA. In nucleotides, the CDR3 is TGCAGCGCTCGACAGGACCGCTCCTACGAGCAGTACTTC. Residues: CSARQDRSYEQYF.

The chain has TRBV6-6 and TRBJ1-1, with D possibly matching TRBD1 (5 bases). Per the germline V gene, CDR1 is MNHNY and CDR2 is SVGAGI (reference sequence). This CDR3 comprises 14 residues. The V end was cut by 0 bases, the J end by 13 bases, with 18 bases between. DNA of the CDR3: TGTGCCAGCAGTTACTCGCCGGACACGCCTGGAGTTTTCTTT. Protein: CASSYSPDTPGVFF.